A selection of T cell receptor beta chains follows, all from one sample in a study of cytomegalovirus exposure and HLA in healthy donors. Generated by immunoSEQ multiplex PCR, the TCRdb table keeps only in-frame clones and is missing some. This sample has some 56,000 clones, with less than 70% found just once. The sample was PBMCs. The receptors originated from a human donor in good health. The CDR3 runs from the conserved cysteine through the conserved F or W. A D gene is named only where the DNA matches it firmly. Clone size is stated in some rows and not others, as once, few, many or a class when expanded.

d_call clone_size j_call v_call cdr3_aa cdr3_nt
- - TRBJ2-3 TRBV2 CASSPDRFTQYF TGTGCCAGCAGTCCAGACAGATTTACGCAGTATTTT
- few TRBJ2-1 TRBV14 CASSQVVLNEQFF TGTGCCAGCAGCCAAGTTGTACTCAATGAGCAGTTCTTC
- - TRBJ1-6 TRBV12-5 CASGLYPVYNSPLHF TGTGCTAGTGGTTTGTATCCGGTCTATAATTCACCCCTCCACTTT
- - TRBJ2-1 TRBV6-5 CASSLGGCEQFF TGTGCCAGCAGCCTAGGGGGATGTGAGCAGTTCTTC
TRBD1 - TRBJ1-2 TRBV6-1 CASSALSSRGQGYGYTF TGTGCCAGCAGTGCGCTAAGCAGCAGGGGGCAAGGGTATGGCTACACCTTC
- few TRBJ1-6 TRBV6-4 CAREGTDSPLHF TGTGCCAGGGAGGGGACGGATTCACCCCTCCACTTT
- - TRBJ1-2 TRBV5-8 CASSLVLGRGTKNLNYGYTF TGTGCCAGCAGCTTGGTCCTAGGGAGGGGCACGAAAAACTTAAACTATGGCTACACCTTC
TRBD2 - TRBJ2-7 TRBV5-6 CASSFRRLAADEQYF TGTGCCAGCAGCTTTAGGAGACTAGCGGCAGACGAGCAGTACTTC
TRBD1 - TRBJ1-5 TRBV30 CAWSQGALDNQPQHF TGTGCCTGGAGTCAGGGGGCGCTGGACAATCAGCCCCAGCATTTT
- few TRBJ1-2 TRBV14 CASSPRLGREGYGYTF TGTGCCAGCAGCCCTCGGCTGGGCAGGGAGGGCTATGGCTACACCTTC
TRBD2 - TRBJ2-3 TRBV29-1 CSVQTSGVGDTQYF TGCAGCGTCCAGACTAGCGGGGTCGGAGATACGCAGTATTTT
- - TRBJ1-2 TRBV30 CAWGPWADLNYGYTF TGTGCCTGGGGCCCGTGGGCAGATCTTAACTATGGCTACACCTTC
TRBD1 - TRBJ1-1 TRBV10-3 CAISDSGQGGTEAFF TGTGCCATCAGTGACTCCGGACAGGGGGGTACTGAAGCTTTCTTT
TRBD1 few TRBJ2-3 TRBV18 CASSVTGGVTDTQYF TGTGCCAGCTCAGTAACAGGGGGCGTGACAGATACGCAGTATTTT
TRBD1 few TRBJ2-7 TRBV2 CASKGTGGHYEQYF TGTGCCAGCAAAGGGACAGGGGGACATTACGAGCAGTACTTC
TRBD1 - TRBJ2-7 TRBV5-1 CASSLGLDRWLNEQYF TGCGCCAGCAGCTTGGGTCTGGACAGGTGGTTGAACGAGCAGTACTTC
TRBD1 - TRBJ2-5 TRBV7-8 CASSLDPGGETQYF TGTGCCAGCAGCTTAGACCCAGGGGGCGAGACCCAGTACTTC
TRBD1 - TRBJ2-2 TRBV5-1 CASSWGQGTGELFF TGCGCCAGCAGCTGGGGACAGGGGACCGGGGAGCTGTTTTTT
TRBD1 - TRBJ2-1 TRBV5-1 CASSTGDRDLDEQFF TGCGCCAGCAGCACCGGGGACAGGGACCTGGATGAGCAGTTCTTC
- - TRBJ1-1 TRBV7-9 CSSSFGNTEAFF TGTTCCAGCAGCTTCGGGAACACTGAAGCTTTCTTT
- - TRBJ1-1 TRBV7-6 CASSLAFSQKNTEAFF TGTGCCAGCAGCTTAGCGTTTAGCCAGAAGAACACTGAAGCTTTCTTT
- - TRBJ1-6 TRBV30 CAWKGLSNSPLHF TGTGCCTGGAAAGGACTGAGTAATTCACCCCTCCACTTT
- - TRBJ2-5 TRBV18 CASSPGQVQETQYF TGTGCCAGCTCACCTGGGCAGGTCCAAGAGACCCAGTACTTC
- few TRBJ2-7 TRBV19 CASSIDRRSYEQYF TGTGCCAGTAGTATCGACAGACGCTCCTACGAGCAGTACTTC
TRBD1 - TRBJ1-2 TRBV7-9 CASSGADRNGGYTF TGTGCCAGCAGCGGCGCGGACAGGAATGGTGGCTACACCTTC
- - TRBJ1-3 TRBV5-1 CASSREGGSGNTIYF TGCGCCAGCAGCCGTGAAGGGGGCTCTGGAAACACCATATATTTT
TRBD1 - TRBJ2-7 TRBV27 CASSFKTGGGEQYF TGTGCCAGCAGTTTTAAGACAGGGGGCGGTGAGCAGTACTTC
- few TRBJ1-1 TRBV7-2 CASSRSVGRMETEAFF TGTGCCAGCAGCCGTTCCGTAGGTAGAATGGAGACTGAAGCTTTCTTT
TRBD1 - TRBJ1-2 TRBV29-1 CSVLRPPGQGDYGYPF TGCAGCGTCCTTAGGCCACCGGGACAGGGGGACTATGGCTACCCCTTC
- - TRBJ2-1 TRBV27 CASSRTGTFYNEQFF TGTGCCAGCAGTCGAACCGGGACATTCTACAATGAGCAGTTCTTC
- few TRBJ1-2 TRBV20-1 CSAWAYGYTF TGCAGTGCTTGGGCCTATGGCTACACCTTC
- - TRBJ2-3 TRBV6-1 CASSENPGTGQDTQYF TGTGCCAGCAGTGAAAACCCCGGGACGGGACAAGATACGCAGTATTTT
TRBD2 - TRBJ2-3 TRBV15 CATSRMTSGTDTQYF TGTGCCACCAGCAGGATGACTAGCGGCACAGATACGCAGTATTTT
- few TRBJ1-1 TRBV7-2 CASSPLGAGEAFF TGTGCCAGCAGCCCCCTTGGGGCAGGAGAAGCTTTCTTT
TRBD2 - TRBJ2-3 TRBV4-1 CASSQVVGVAGGLTDTQYF TGCGCCAGCAGCCAAGTCGTGGGGGTAGCGGGGGGCCTAACAGATACGCAGTATTTT
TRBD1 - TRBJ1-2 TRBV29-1 CSAGTGTGGVHGYTF TGCAGCGCAGGTACCGGGACAGGGGGCGTTCATGGCTACACCTTC
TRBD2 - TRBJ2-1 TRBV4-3 CASSQEGLAGGINEQFF TGCGCCAGCAGCCAAGAGGGGCTAGCGGGGGGGATCAATGAGCAGTTCTTC
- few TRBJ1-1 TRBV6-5 CASSPIGGDTEAFF TGTGCCAGCAGTCCCATAGGGGGGGACACTGAAGCTTTCTTT
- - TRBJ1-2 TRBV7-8 CASSLRAGWRLTQFNYGYTF TGTGCCAGCAGCTTACGCGCAGGGTGGCGCTTAACTCAATTTAACTATGGCTACACCTTC
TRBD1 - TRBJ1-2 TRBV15 CATSSDPGQTYGYTF TGTGCCACCAGCAGCGACCCGGGACAGACCTATGGCTACACCTTC
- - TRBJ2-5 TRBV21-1 CASSKVGEETQYF TGTGCCAGCAGCAAAGTAGGAGAAGAGACCCAGTACTTC
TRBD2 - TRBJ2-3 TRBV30 CAWTTSGGPDTQYF TGTGCCTGGACGACTAGCGGGGGGCCTGATACGCAGTATTTT
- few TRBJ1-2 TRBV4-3 CASSQGISTTLRGYTF TGCGCCAGCAGCCAAGGAATATCGACAACCTTAAGAGGCTACACCTTC
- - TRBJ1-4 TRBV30 CAWSAFATNEKLFF TGTGCCTGGAGTGCCTTTGCAACTAATGAAAAACTGTTTTTT
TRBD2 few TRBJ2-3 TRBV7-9 CASSLDFGRGAISTDTQYF TGTGCCAGCAGCTTAGATTTCGGGCGGGGGGCGATAAGCACAGATACGCAGTATTTT
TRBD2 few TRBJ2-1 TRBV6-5 CASRPGGGRNEQFF TGTGCCAGCAGACCCGGGGGGGGGAGAAATGAGCAGTTCTTC
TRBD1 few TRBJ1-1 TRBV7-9 CASNPDRTLNTEAFF TGTGCCAGCAACCCGGACAGGACCCTGAACACTGAAGCTTTCTTT
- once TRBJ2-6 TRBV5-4 CASSSRPGTGANVLTF TGTGCCAGCAGCTCCCGACCAGGAACTGGGGCCAACGTCCTGACTTTC
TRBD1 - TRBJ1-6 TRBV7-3 CASSKQGGNSPLHF TGTGCCAGCAGTAAACAGGGGGGTAATTCACCCCTCCACTTT